The clone carrying this T cell receptor (beta chain) appeared once. Its antigen is undetermined. The use of a sample-barcoded 5' primer and a J-beta primer mix characterized a second PCR of roughly 6 to 12 cycles. Per-sample output comprised a minimum of 2.5 million paired-end reads containing CDR3. TCRdb reanalysed the 5' RACE reads using MiXCR and keeps one entry per CDR3 protein. This table holds hundreds of thousands of distinct CDR3 sequences, about 48% found once. The record originates from a study of blood T cells in healthy people across ages. Whole-study findings and limits: Unsorted PBMCs prevented conclusive naive versus antigen-experienced comparison. It was the long-lived donors that had more naive CD4+ cells and higher diversity than aged donors.

Samples had at least 6 million PBMCs isolated from them. V lost 0 bases to trimming and J lost 6 bases; unmatched junction nucleotides: 13. Germline-derived CDR1 and CDR2 are MGHRA and YSYEKL. This CDR3 region has 17 residues. Sequencing was carried out using blood. V is TRBV4-1 and J is TRBJ2-7; the match to TRBD1 covers 8 bases. This receptor was taken from a man younger than 45 in good health. As DNA, the CDR3 is TGCGCCAGCAGCCAAGATGGAAGGTACAGGGGGGCTGGCGAGCAGTACTTC. This sequence encodes CASSQDGRYRGAGEQYF.